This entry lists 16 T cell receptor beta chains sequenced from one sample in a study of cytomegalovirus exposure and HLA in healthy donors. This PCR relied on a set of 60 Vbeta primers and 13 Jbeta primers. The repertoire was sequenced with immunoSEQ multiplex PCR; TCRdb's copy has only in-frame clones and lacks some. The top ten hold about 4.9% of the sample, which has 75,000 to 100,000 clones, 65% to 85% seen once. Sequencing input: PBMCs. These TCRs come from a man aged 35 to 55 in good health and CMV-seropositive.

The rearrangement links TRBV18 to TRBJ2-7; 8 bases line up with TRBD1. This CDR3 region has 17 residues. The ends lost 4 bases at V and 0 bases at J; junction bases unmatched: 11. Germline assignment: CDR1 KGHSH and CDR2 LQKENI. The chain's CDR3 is CASSQGTGHGSSYEQYF. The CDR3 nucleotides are TGTGCCAGCTCACAAGGGACAGGCCACGGGAGCTCCTACGAGCAGTACTTC. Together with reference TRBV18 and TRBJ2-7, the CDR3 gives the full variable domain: NAGVMQNPRHLVRRRGQEARLRCSPMKGHSHVYWYRQLPEEGLKFMVYLQKENIIDESGMPKERFSAEFPKEGPSILRIQQVVRGDSAAYFCASSQGTGHGSSYEQYFGPGTRLTVT.

This CDR3 is CASSAPGQGGQPQHF. For the CDR3, the DNA is TGTGCCAGCAGTGCCCCGGGACAGGGTGGTCAGCCCCAGCATTTT. This chain connects TRBV2 to TRBJ1-5; the match to TRBD1 covers 9 bases. Germline lookup yields CDR1 SNHLY and CDR2 FYNNEI. The CDR3 totals 15 residues. V was pared by 4 bases and J by 6 bases, with 7 bases of the junction left unmatched.

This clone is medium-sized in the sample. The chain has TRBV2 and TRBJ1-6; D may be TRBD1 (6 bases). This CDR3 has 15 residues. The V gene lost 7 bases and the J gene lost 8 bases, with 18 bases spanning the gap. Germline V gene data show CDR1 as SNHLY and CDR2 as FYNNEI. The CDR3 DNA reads TGTGCCAGCACGGACAGACCCACTCCCTATTCACCCCTCCACTTT. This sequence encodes CASTDRPTPYSPLHF.

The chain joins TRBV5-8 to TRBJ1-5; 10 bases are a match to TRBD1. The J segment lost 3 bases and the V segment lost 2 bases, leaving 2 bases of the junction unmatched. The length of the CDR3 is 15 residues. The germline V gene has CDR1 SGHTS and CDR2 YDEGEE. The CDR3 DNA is TGTGCCAGCAGCTTAGGGACAGGGGCCAATCAGCCCCAGCATTTT. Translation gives CASSLGTGANQPQHF.

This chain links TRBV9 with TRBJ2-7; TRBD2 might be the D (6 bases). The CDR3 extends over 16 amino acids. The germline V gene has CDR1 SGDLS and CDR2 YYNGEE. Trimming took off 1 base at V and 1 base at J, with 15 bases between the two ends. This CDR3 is CASSVSPGLASYEQYF. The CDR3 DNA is TGTGCCAGCAGCGTATCACCGGGACTTGCTTCCTACGAGCAGTACTTC.

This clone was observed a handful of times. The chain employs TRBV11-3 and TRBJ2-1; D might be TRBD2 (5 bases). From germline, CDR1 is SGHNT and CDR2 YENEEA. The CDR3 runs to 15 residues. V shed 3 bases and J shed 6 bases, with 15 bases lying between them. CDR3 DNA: TGTGCCAGCAGCTTTACGGCCGGACTGGCCAATGAGCAGTTCTTC. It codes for CASSFTAGLANEQFF.

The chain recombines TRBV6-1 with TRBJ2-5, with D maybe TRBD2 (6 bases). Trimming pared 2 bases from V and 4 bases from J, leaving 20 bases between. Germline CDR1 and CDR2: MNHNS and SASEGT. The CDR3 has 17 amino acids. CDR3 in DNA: TGTGCCAGCAGTGAACTCGGGTGGGGAGGTGGGGGAGAGACCCAGTACTTC. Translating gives CASSELGWGGGGETQYF.

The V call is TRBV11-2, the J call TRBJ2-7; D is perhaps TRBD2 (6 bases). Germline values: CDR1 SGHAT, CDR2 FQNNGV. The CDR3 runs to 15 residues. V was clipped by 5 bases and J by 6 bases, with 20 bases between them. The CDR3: CASSILGGSPIEQYF. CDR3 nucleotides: TGTGCCAGCAGCATTCTGGGGGGTTCTCCGATCGAGCAGTACTTC. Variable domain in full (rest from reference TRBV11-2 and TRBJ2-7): EAGVAQSPRYKIIEKRQSVAFWCNPISGHATLYWYQQILGQGPKLLIQFQNNGVVDDSQLPKDRFSAERLKGVDSTLKIQPAKLEDSAVYLCASSILGGSPIEQYFGPGTRLTVT.

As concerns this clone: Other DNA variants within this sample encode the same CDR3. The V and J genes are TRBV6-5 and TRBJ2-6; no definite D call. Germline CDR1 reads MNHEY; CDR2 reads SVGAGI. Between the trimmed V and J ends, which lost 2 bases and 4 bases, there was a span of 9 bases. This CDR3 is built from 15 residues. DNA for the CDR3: TGTGCCAGCAGTTACGGTCTTGGCGGGGCCAACGTCCTGACTTTC. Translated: CASSYGLGGANVLTF.

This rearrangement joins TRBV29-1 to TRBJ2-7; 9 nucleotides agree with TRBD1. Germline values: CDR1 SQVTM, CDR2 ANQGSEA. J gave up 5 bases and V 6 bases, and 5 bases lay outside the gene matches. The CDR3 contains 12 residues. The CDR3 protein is CSVRDRVHEQYF. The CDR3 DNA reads TGCAGCGTAAGGGACAGGGTTCACGAGCAGTACTTC.

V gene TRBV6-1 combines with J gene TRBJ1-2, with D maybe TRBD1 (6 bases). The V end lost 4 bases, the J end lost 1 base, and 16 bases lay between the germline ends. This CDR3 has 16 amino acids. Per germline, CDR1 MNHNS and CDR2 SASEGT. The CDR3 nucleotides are TGTGCCAGCAGTGGCGGAGCGGGACATTTTAACTATGGCTACACCTTC. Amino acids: CASSGGAGHFNYGYTF.

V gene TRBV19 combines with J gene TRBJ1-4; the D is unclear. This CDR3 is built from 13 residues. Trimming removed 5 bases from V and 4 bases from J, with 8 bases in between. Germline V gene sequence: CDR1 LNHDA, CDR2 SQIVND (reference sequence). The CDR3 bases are TGTGCCAGTAGTTCACGGTATAATGAAAAACTGTTTTTT. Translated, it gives CASSSRYNEKLFF.

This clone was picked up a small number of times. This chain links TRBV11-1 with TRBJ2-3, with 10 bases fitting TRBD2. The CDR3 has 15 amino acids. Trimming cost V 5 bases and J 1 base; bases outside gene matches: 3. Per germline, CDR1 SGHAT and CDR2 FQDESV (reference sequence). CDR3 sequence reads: CASSAGTSGTDTQYF. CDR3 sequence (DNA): TGTGCCAGCAGCGCCGGGACTAGCGGCACAGATACGCAGTATTTT.

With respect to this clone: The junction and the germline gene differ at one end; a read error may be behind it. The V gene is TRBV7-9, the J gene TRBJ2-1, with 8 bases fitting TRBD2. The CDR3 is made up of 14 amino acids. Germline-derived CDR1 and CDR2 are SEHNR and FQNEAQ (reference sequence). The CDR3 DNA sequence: TGTTCCAGCAGCCCCTGGTCGGGGGGGAATGAGCAGTTCTTC. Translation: CSSSPWSGGNEQFF.

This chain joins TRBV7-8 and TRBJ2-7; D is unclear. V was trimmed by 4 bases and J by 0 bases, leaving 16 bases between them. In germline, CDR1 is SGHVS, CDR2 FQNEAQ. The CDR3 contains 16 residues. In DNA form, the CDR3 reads TGTGCCAGCAGCTCGCAATCGGCGGTGAGCTCCTACGAGCAGTACTTC. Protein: CASSSQSAVSSYEQYF.

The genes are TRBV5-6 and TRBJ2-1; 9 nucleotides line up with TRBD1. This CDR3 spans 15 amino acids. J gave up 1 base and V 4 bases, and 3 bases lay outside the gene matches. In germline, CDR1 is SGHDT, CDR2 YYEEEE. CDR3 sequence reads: CASSPGTGSYNEQFF. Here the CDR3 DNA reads TGTGCCAGCAGCCCCGGGACAGGGTCCTACAATGAGCAGTTCTTC. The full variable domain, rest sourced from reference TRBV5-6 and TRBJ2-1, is DAGVTQSPTHLIKTRGQQVTLRCSPKSGHDTVSWYQQALGQGPQFIFQYYEEEERQRGNFPDRFSGHQFPNYSSELNVNALLLGDSALYLCASSPGTGSYNEQFFGPGTRLTVL.